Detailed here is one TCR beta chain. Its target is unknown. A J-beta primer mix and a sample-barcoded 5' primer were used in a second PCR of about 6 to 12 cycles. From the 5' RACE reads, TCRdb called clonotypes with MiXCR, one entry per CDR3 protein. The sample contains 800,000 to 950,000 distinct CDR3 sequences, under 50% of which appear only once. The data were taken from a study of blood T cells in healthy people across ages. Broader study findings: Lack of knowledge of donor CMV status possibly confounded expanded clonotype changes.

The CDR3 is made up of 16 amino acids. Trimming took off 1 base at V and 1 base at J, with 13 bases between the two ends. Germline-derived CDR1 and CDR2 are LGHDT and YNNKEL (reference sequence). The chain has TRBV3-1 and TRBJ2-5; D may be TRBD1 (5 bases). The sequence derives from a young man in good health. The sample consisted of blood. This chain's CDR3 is CASSQGVGVSQETQYF. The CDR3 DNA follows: TGTGCCAGCAGCCAAGGGGTAGGGGTTTCCCAAGAGACCCAGTACTTC.